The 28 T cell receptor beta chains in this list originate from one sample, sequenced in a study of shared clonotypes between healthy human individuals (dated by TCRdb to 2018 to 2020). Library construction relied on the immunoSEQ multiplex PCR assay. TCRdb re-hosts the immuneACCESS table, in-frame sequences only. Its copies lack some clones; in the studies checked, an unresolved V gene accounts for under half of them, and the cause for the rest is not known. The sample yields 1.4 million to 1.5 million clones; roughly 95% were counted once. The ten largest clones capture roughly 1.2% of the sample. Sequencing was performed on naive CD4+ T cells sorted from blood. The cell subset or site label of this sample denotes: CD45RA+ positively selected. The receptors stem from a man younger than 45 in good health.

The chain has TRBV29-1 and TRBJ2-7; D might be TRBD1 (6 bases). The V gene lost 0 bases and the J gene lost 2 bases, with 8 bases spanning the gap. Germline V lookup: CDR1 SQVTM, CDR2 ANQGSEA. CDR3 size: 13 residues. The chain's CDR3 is CSVEEAGAYEQYF. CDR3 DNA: TGCAGCGTTGAAGAGGCAGGGGCCTACGAGCAGTACTTC.

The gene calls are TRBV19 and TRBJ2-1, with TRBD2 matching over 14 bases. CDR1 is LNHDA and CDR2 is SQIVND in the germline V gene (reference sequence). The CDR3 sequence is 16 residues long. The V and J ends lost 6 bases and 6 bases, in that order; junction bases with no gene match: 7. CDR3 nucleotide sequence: TGTGCCAGTAGACCCCCGGGACTAGCGGGAGTCAATGAGCAGTTCTTC. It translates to CASRPPGLAGVNEQFF.

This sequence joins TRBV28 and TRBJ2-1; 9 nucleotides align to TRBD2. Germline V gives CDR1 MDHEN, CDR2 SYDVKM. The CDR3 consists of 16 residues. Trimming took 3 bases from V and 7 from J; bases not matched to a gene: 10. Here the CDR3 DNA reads TGTGCCAGCAGTTTGGCCGGGACTAGCAACTTAAATGAGCAGTTCTTC. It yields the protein CASSLAGTSNLNEQFF.

The CDR3 nucleotides read TGTGCCAGCAGCGGCCCGGGTCTGAGCGGCACAGATACGCAGTATTTT. This gives the protein CASSGPGLSGTDTQYF. J is TRBJ2-3 and V is TRBV5-6; D gene ambiguous. Germline V CDR1 and CDR2: SGHDT, YYEEEE. The CDR3 runs 16 residues. V lost 4 bases and J 1 base, leaving 16 bases between the germline ends.

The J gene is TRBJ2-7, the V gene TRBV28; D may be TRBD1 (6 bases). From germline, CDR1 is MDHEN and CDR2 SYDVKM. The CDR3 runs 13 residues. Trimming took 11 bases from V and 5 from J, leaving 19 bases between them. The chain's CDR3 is CAGEGSRGHEQYF. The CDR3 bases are TGTGCCGGGGAAGGAAGCAGGGGACACGAGCAGTACTTC. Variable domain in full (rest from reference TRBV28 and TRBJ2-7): DVKVTQSSRYLVKRTGEKVFLECVQDMDHENMFWYRQDPGLGLRLIYFSYDVKMKEKGDIPEGYSVSREKKERFSLILESASTNQTSMYLCAGEGSRGHEQYFGPGTRLTVT.

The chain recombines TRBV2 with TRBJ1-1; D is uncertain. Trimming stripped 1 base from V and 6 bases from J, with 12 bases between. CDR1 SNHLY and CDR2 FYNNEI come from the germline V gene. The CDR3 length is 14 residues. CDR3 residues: CASSEDHIRAEAFF. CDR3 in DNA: TGTGCCAGCAGTGAAGACCACATTCGCGCTGAAGCTTTCTTT. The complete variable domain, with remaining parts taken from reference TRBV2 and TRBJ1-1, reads EPEVTQTPSHQVTQMGQEVILRCVPISNHLYFYWYRQILGQKVEFLVSFYNNEISEKSEIFDDQFSVERPDGSNFTLKIRSTKLEDSAMYFCASSEDHIRAEAFFGQGTRLTVV.

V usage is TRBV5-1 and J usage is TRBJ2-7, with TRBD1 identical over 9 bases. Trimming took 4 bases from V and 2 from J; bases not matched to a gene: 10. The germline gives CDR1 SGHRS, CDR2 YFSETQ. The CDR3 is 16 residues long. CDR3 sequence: CASSLPPGQGTYEQYF. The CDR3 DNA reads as TGCGCCAGCAGCCTGCCACCGGGACAGGGAACCTACGAGCAGTACTTC. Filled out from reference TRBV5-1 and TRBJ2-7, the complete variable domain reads KAGVTQTPRYLIKTRGQQVTLSCSPISGHRSVSWYQQTPGQGLQFLFEYFSETQRNKGNFPGRFSGRQFSNSRSEMNVSTLELGDSALYLCASSLPPGQGTYEQYFGPGTRLTVT.

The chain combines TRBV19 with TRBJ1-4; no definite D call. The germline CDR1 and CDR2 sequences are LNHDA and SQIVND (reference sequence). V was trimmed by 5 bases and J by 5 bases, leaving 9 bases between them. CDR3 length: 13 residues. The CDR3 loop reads CASSSEPNEKLFF. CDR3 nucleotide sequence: TGTGCCAGTAGTTCGGAGCCCAATGAAAAACTGTTTTTT.

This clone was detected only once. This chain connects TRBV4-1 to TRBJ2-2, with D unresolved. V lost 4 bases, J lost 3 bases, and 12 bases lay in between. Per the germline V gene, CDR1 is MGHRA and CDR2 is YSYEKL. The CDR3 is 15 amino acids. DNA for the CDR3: TGCGCCAGCAGCCCGATGACGTCTTACACCGGGGAGCTGTTTTTT. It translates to CASSPMTSYTGELFF.

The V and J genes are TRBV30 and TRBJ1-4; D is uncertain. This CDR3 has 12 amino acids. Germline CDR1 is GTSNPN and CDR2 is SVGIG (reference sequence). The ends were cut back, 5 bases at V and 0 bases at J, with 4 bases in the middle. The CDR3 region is CAWAATNEKLFF. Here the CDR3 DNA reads TGTGCCTGGGCGGCAACTAATGAAAAACTGTTTTTT.

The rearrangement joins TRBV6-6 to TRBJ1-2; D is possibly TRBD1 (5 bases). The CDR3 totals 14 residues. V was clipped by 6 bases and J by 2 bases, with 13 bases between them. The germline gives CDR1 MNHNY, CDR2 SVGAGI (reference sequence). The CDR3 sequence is CASRTPGTNYGYTF. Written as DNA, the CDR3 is TGTGCCAGCAGAACCCCCGGGACCAACTATGGCTACACCTTC.

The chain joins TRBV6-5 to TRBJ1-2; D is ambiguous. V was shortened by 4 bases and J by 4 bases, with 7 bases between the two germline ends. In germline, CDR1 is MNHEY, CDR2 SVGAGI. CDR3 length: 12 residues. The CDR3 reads CASSLGFYGYTF. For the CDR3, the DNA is TGTGCCAGCAGTTTGGGGTTCTATGGCTACACCTTC.

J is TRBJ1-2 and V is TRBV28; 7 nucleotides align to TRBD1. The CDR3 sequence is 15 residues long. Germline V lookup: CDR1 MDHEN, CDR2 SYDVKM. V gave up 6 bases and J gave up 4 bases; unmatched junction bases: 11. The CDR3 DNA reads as TGTGCCAGCAGCCGACAGGGTTCGAAGGGCTATGGCTACACCTTC. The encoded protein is CASSRQGSKGYGYTF.

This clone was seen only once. CDR3 sequence: CASSSPGEVSYNEQFF. Here the CDR3 DNA reads TGTGCCAGCAGCTCTCCGGGGGAGGTCTCCTACAATGAGCAGTTCTTC. V usage is TRBV7-9 and J usage is TRBJ2-1, with a weak D call TRBD2 (6 bases). This CDR3 comprises 16 residues. The V end was cut by 4 bases, the J end by 0 bases, with 13 bases between. The V gene's germline CDR1 is SEHNR and CDR2 FQNEAQ (reference sequence).

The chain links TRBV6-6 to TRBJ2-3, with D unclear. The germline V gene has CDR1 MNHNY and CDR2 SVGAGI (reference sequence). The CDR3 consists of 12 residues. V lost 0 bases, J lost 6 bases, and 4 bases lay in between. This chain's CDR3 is CASSYSKDTQYF. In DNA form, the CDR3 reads TGTGCCAGCAGTTACTCCAAGGATACGCAGTATTTT.

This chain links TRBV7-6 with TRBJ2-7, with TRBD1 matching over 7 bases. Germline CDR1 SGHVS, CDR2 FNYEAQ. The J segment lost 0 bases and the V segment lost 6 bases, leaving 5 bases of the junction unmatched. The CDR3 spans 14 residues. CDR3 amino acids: CASRRTGSSYEQYF. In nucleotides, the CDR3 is TGTGCCAGCAGGCGGACAGGATCCTCCTACGAGCAGTACTTC.

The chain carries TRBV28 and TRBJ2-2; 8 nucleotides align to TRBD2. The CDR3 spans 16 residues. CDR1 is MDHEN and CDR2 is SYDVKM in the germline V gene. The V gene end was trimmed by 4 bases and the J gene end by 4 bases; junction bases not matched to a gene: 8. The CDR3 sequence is CASSSPGSGGTGELFF. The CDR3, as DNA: TGTGCCAGCAGTTCTCCTGGCAGCGGGGGCACCGGGGAGCTGTTTTTT.

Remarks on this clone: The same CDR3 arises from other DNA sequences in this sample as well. The CDR3 spells CSVERRLNTEAFF. As DNA, the CDR3 is TGCAGCGTTGAGAGACGGTTGAACACTGAAGCTTTCTTT. The V gene is TRBV29-1, the J gene TRBJ1-1; D gene unclear. V was trimmed by 3 bases and J by 0 bases, leaving 8 bases between them. The CDR3 is 13 amino acids. Germline V CDR1 and CDR2: SQVTM, ANQGSEA. Combining the CDR3 with reference TRBV29-1 and TRBJ1-1 gives the whole variable domain SAVISQKPSRDICQRGTSLTIQCQVDSQVTMMFWYRQQPGQSLTLIATANQGSEATYESGFVIDKFPISRPNLTFSTLTVSNMSPEDSSIYLCSVERRLNTEAFFGQGTRLTVV.

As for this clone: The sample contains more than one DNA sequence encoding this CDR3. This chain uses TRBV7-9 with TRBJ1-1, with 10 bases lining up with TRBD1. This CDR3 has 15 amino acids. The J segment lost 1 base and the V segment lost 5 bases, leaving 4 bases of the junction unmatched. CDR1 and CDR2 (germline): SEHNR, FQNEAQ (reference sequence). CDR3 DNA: TGTGCCAGCAGCCCCGGACAGGGGGGGAACACTGAAGCTTTCTTT. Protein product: CASSPGQGGNTEAFF.

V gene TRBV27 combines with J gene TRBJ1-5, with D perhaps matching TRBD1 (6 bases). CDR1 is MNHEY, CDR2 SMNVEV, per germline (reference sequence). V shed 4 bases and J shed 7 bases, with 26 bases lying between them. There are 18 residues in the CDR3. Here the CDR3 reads CASSSYMGSGASRQPQHF. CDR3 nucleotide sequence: TGTGCCAGCAGTTCTTATATGGGGTCGGGGGCGAGTAGGCAGCCCCAGCATTTT.

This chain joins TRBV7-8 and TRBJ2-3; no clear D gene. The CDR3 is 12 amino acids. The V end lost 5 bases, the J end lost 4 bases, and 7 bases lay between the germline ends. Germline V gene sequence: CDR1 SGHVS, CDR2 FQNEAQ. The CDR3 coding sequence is TGTGCCAGCAGCGCAGGCCCAGATACGCAGTATTTT. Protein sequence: CASSAGPDTQYF.

The CDR3 nucleotides are TGTGCCAGCAGTTCCCGGGCGACGTCCTACGAGCAGTACTTC. Protein product: CASSSRATSYEQYF. The V call is TRBV27, the J call TRBJ2-7; no definite D call. V lost 4 bases to trimming and J lost 1 base, with 11 bases between them. The length of the CDR3 is 14 residues. Germline CDR1 MNHEY, CDR2 SMNVEV (reference sequence).

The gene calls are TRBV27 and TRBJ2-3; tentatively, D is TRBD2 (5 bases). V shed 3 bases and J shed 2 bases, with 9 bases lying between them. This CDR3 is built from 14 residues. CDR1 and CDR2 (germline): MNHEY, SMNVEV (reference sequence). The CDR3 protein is CASSFRRVTDTQYF. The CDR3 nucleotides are TGTGCCAGCAGTTTTCGGCGGGTCACAGATACGCAGTATTTT.

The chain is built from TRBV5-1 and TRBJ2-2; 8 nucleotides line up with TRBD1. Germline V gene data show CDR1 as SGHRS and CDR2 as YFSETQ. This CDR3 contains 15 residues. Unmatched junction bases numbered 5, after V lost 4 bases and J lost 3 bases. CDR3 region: CASSPGQVHTGELFF. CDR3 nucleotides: TGCGCCAGCAGCCCGGGACAGGTGCACACCGGGGAGCTGTTTTTT.

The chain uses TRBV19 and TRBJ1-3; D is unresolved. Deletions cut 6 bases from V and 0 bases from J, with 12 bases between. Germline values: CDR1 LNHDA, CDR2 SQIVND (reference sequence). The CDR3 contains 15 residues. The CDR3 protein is CASREAPDSGNTIYF. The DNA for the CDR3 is TGTGCCAGTAGGGAGGCCCCGGACTCTGGAAACACCATATATTTT.

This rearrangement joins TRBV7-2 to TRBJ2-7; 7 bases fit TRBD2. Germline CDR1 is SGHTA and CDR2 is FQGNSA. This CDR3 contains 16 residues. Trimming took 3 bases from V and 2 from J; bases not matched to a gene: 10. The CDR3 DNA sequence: TGTGCCAGCAGCTTGGCGACTGGGGGACTACCCTACGAGCAGTACTTC. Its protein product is CASSLATGGLPYEQYF.

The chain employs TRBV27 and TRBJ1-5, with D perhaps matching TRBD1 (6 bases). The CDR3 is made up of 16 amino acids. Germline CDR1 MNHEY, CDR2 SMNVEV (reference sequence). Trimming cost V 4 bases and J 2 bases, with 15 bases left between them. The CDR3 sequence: CASSSPGHARNQPQHF. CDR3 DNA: TGTGCCAGCAGTTCGCCGGGACACGCACGCAATCAGCCCCAGCATTTT.

The CDR3 DNA follows: TGTGCCAGCAGCTTGGCCCGGACAGGGGGAGACATTCAGTACTTC. Its translation is CASSLARTGGDIQYF. This sequence joins TRBV5-4 and TRBJ2-4; 10 nucleotides match TRBD1. The CDR3 runs 15 residues. Germline loops: CDR1 SGHNT, CDR2 YYREEE (reference sequence). V was clipped by 0 bases and J by 8 bases; unmatched bases: 5.